These 8 T cell receptor beta chains were sequenced from one sample in a study of T-cell memory formation after mild COVID-19. TCRdb called the 5' RACE reads again in MiXCR, with one record for every CDR3 protein. The table records hundreds of thousands of distinct CDR3 sequences, around a quarter of them present only once. The specimen was PBMCs or a T cell subset sorted from them (not recorded which). The receptors shown here come from an adult woman who had mild COVID-19 (a few samples of this study predate the infection). Cell type and time point are not known.

The chain joins TRBV20-1 to TRBJ1-6; perhaps TRBD1 as D (6 bases). V was shortened by 1 base and J by 8 bases, with 12 bases between the two germline ends. The CDR3 has 14 residues. CDR1 is DFQATT, CDR2 SNEGSKA, per germline (reference sequence). The CDR3 region is CSARATQGYSPLHF. CDR3 nucleotides: TGCAGTGCTAGAGCCACGCAGGGGTATTCACCCCTCCACTTT.

This clonotype was counted many times. The chain links TRBV11-2 to TRBJ2-1, with 8 bases matching TRBD1. The CDR3 loop spans 15 amino acids. CDR1 is SGHAT and CDR2 is FQNNGV in the germline V gene. After removal of 3 bases from V and 1 base from J, the junction contained 2 bases not matched to a gene. CDR3 loop: CASSFGQGSYNEQFF. The CDR3 DNA sequence: TGTGCCAGCAGCTTCGGACAGGGATCCTACAATGAGCAGTTCTTC.

This clonotype was seen just once. This sequence joins TRBV24-1 and TRBJ2-5, with 10 bases fitting TRBD2. The CDR3 has 13 amino acids. With V trimmed by 7 bases and J by 2 bases, 0 bases remained unmatched. Germline CDR1 KGHDR, CDR2 SFDVKD. CDR3 loop: CATRTSGQETQYF. The CDR3 DNA reads TGTGCCACCAGGACTAGCGGGCAAGAGACCCAGTACTTC.

The chain joins TRBV19 to TRBJ2-7, with D possibly TRBD2 on 6 matching bases. There are 12 residues in the CDR3. V was clipped by 7 bases and J by 6 bases, with 13 bases between them. CDR1 LNHDA and CDR2 SQIVND come from the germline V gene (reference sequence). CDR3 sequence: CASITGAGEQYF. Written as DNA, the CDR3 is TGTGCCAGTATAACGGGAGCGGGCGAGCAGTACTTC.

This chain links TRBV28 with TRBJ1-5; 8 nucleotides line up with TRBD1. Germline CDR1 MDHEN, CDR2 SYDVKM. CDR3 length: 14 residues. Germline trimming cut 5 bases from V and 6 bases from J; bases unmatched to any gene: 6. The CDR3 region is CASSPQGARQPQHF. The DNA for the CDR3 is TGTGCCAGCAGTCCCCAGGGGGCGCGTCAGCCCCAGCATTTT.

This clonotype was seen more than once but under ten times. The chain links TRBV12-3 or TRBV12-4 to TRBJ1-1, with D tentatively TRBD1 (6 bases). The V end was cut by 4 bases, the J end by 5 bases, with 17 bases between. This CDR3 spans 15 amino acids. In DNA form, the CDR3 reads TGTGCCAGCAGTTCCAGTTCCCAGGGGAGGACTGAAGCTTTCTTT. Protein product: CASSSSSQGRTEAFF.

A few counts support this clonotype. The V and J genes are TRBV7-9 and TRBJ2-2; D possibly corresponds to TRBD1 (6 bases). V was pared by 2 bases and J by 7 bases, with 11 bases between. CDR1 and CDR2 (germline): SEHNR, FQNEAQ (reference sequence). This CDR3 has 14 amino acids. This CDR3 reads CASSLQGKDGELFF. DNA of the CDR3: TGTGCCAGCAGCTTACAGGGGAAGGACGGGGAGCTGTTTTTT. Full variable domain (remainder filled in from reference TRBV7-9 and TRBJ2-2): DTGVSQNPRHKITKRGQNVTFRCDPISEHNRLYWYRQTLGQGPEFLTYFQNEAQLEKSRLLSDRFSAERPKGSFSTLEIQRTEQGDSAMYLCASSLQGKDGELFFGEGSRLTVL.

The rearrangement links TRBV6-1 to TRBJ2-1; D uncertain. The CDR3 totals 12 residues. Germline CDR1 and CDR2: MNHNS and SASEGT. V was clipped by 3 bases and J by 9 bases, with 9 bases between them. The CDR3 spells CASSDPISEQFF. CDR3 sequence (DNA): TGTGCCAGCAGTGACCCCATCAGTGAGCAGTTCTTC.